These 21 T cell receptor beta chains originate from one sample sequenced in a study of shared clonotypes between healthy human individuals. Sequencing was performed with immunoSEQ multiplex PCR; in TCRdb, only in-frame clones are kept and a portion is missing. The repertoire holds about 2,500,000 clones, with approximately 92% as singletons. Sequencing was done on a sample of naive CD4+ T cells sorted from blood. Subset of the sample: CD45RA+ positively selected. All receptors derive from a man between 18 and 35 years old in good health.

CDR3 amino acids: CATKAGGYYEQFF. CDR3 in DNA: TGTGCCACTAAAGCGGGGGGGTATTATGAGCAGTTCTTC. The genes are TRBV19 and TRBJ2-1; 10 bases match TRBD2. V shed 10 bases, J shed 8 bases, and the junction held 8 bases outside the gene matches. The CDR3 totals 13 residues. The germline V gene has CDR1 LNHDA and CDR2 SQIVND (reference sequence).

The V gene is TRBV11-2, the J gene TRBJ2-7, with D hard to call. V was trimmed by 1 base and J by 2 bases, leaving 9 bases between them. Germline values: CDR1 SGHAT, CDR2 FQNNGV. The CDR3 sequence is 14 residues long. The CDR3 DNA reads as TGTGCCAGCAGCTTAGCCGTCAGTACCTACGAGCAGTACTTC. As protein: CASSLAVSTYEQYF. The variable domain in full, completed from reference TRBV11-2 and TRBJ2-7, reads EAGVAQSPRYKIIEKRQSVAFWCNPISGHATLYWYQQILGQGPKLLIQFQNNGVVDDSQLPKDRFSAERLKGVDSTLKIQPAKLEDSAVYLCASSLAVSTYEQYFGPGTRLTVT.

This clone came up once. The rearrangement joins TRBV5-8 to TRBJ1-5, with TRBD1 matching over 12 bases. The germline V gene has CDR1 SGHTS and CDR2 YDEGEE. The CDR3 has 17 residues. The junction had 9 bases not matched to a gene; V was cut back by 2 bases and J by 6 bases. In DNA form, the CDR3 reads TGTGCCAGCAGCTTACCGCCCGGGACAGGGGGCGTTCAGCCCCAGCATTTT. Translation gives CASSLPPGTGGVQPQHF. Drawing the rest from reference TRBV5-8 and TRBJ1-5, the complete variable domain is EAGVTQSPTHLIKTRGQQATLRCSPISGHTSVYWYQQALGLGLQFLLWYDEGEERNRGNFPPRFSGRQFPNYSSELNVNALELEDSALYLCASSLPPGTGGVQPQHFGDGTRLSIL.

The chain recombines TRBV29-1 with TRBJ2-1; a possible D gene is TRBD1 (5 bases). CDR3 length: 13 amino acids. V dropped 7 bases and J dropped 4 bases, with 14 bases sitting between them. CDR1 is SQVTM, CDR2 ANQGSEA, per germline. The CDR3 here is CSAIRQGYNEQFF. In nucleotides, the CDR3 is TGCAGCGCCATTCGGCAGGGATACAATGAGCAGTTCTTC.

This clone was seen at least ten times. Other DNA sequences from this sample encode an identical CDR3 as well. This chain links TRBV5-1 with TRBJ2-3; D is unresolved. The V end lost 0 bases, the J end lost 1 base, and 3 bases lay between the germline ends. Germline V CDR1 and CDR2: SGHRS, YFSETQ. This CDR3 spans 13 amino acids. CDR3 sequence reads: CASSLGGTDTQYF. CDR3 coding DNA: TGCGCCAGCAGCTTGGGGGGCACAGATACGCAGTATTTT. Using reference TRBV5-1 and TRBJ2-3 for the parts outside the CDR3, the full variable domain is KAGVTQTPRYLIKTRGQQVTLSCSPISGHRSVSWYQQTPGQGLQFLFEYFSETQRNKGNFPGRFSGRQFSNSRSEMNVSTLELGDSALYLCASSLGGTDTQYFGPGTRLTVL.

The genes are TRBV7-8 and TRBJ2-7, with TRBD1 matching 9 bases. Germline lookup yields CDR1 SGHVS and CDR2 FQNEAQ. The CDR3 spans 14 residues. V lost 5 bases to trimming and J lost 2 bases; unmatched junction nucleotides: 4. In DNA form, the CDR3 reads TGTGCCAGCAGCGCCCGGGACAGGGCCTACGAGCAGTACTTC. Its protein product is CASSARDRAYEQYF.

The J gene is TRBJ2-2, the V gene TRBV21-1; TRBD2, the table's D call, lacks a check against the DNA. TRBV21-1 is annotated as a pseudogene. The CDR3 covers 15 residues. The CDR3 loop reads CASSRRLVRAGELFF. CDR3 nucleotides: TGTGCCAGCAGCAGGCGACTAGTAAGGGCCGGGGAGCTGTTTTTT.

The V gene is TRBV7-2, the J gene TRBJ2-4, with no clear D. The CDR3 runs to 16 residues. Per the germline V gene, CDR1 is SGHTA and CDR2 is FQGNSA. V lost 1 base to trimming and J lost 0 bases, with 10 bases between them. The chain's CDR3 is CASSLEASIAKNIQYF. CDR3 nucleotides: TGTGCCAGCAGCTTAGAAGCTTCGATAGCCAAAAACATTCAGTACTTC. The whole variable domain, filled in from reference TRBV7-2 and TRBJ2-4, reads GAGVSQSPSNKVTEKGKDVELRCDPISGHTALYWYRQSLGQGLEFLIYFQGNSAPDKSGLPSDRFSAERTGGSVSTLTIQRTQQEDSAVYLCASSLEASIAKNIQYFGAGTRLSVL.

V is TRBV11-2 and J is TRBJ2-2; 9 bases agree with TRBD1. The CDR3 sequence is 14 residues long. Germline values: CDR1 SGHAT, CDR2 FQNNGV. The trim removed 5 bases at V and 6 bases at J, leaving 4 bases unmatched. The CDR3 here is CASSLGQGAGELFF. In DNA, the CDR3 is TGTGCCAGCAGCCTGGGACAGGGTGCCGGGGAGCTGTTTTTT.

The CDR3 DNA reads TGTGCCAGCAGCTTATCCGGGAGCCACTACAATGAGCAGTTCTTC. Its protein product is CASSLSGSHYNEQFF. The gene calls are TRBV11-2 and TRBJ2-1; TRBD2 might be the D (6 bases). From germline, CDR1 is SGHAT and CDR2 FQNNGV. There are 15 residues in the CDR3. Deletions cut 2 bases from V and 3 bases from J, with 11 bases between.

The genes are TRBV7-2 and TRBJ1-1; D uncertain. The CDR3 is 13 residues long. The V gene's germline CDR1 is SGHTA and CDR2 FQGNSA. V was pared by 3 bases and J by 3 bases, with 8 bases between. The DNA for the CDR3 is TGTGCCAGCAGCTTCTCGAGGGACACTGAAGCTTTCTTT. Amino acids: CASSFSRDTEAFF.

This chain links TRBV6-5 with TRBJ1-2; the D gene is possibly TRBD1 (5 bases). The germline V gene encodes CDR1 MNHEY and CDR2 SVGAGI. The V end was cut by 1 base, the J end by 4 bases, with 16 bases between. CDR3 length equals 16 residues. CDR3 residues: CASSYCQGARFYGYTF. In nucleotides, the CDR3 is TGTGCCAGCAGTTACTGCCAGGGTGCCCGATTCTATGGCTACACCTTC.

This chain uses TRBV18 with TRBJ2-1, with 7 bases identical to TRBD1. There are 16 residues in the CDR3. The germline V gene encodes CDR1 KGHSH and CDR2 LQKENI. Trimming took 0 bases from V and 4 from J; bases not matched to a gene: 6. The CDR3, as DNA: TGTGCCAGCTCACCACCGTCAGGGGGACCATACAATGAGCAGTTCTTC. Translated, it gives CASSPPSGGPYNEQFF. The variable domain in full, with the rest retrieved from reference TRBV18 and TRBJ2-1, is NAGVMQNPRHLVRRRGQEARLRCSPMKGHSHVYWYRQLPEEGLKFMVYLQKENIIDESGMPKERFSAEFPKEGPSILRIQQVVRGDSAAYFCASSPPSGGPYNEQFFGPGTRLTVL.

The V gene is TRBV28, the J gene TRBJ1-1; weak D call: TRBD1 (6 bases). The CDR3 contains 14 residues. Trimming shortened V by 5 bases and J by 5 bases, and 15 bases separated the two germline ends. Per germline, CDR1 MDHEN and CDR2 SYDVKM. The CDR3 nucleotides are TGTGCCAGCAGTCCACGGGGGGCGGGAACTGAAGCTTTCTTT. Translating gives CASSPRGAGTEAFF. The full variable domain, rest sourced from reference TRBV28 and TRBJ1-1, is DVKVTQSSRYLVKRTGEKVFLECVQDMDHENMFWYRQDPGLGLRLIYFSYDVKMKEKGDIPEGYSVSREKKERFSLILESASTNQTSMYLCASSPRGAGTEAFFGQGTRLTVV.

V is TRBV27 and J is TRBJ2-1, with 9 bases lining up with TRBD1. Trimming cost V 5 bases and J 4 bases; bases outside gene matches: 3. Germline loops: CDR1 MNHEY, CDR2 SMNVEV (reference sequence). This CDR3 has 14 amino acids. The CDR3 bases are TGTGCCAGCAGTCCCGGACAGGGGTACAATGAGCAGTTCTTC. This sequence encodes CASSPGQGYNEQFF.

This clone was recorded once. CDR3: CASSLPGFTEAFF. The CDR3 region has the DNA TGTGCCAGCAGCTTACCAGGTTTCACTGAAGCTTTCTTT. J is TRBJ1-1 and V is TRBV7-2; D is undetermined. V lost 2 bases, J lost 4 bases, and 8 bases lay in between. Germline CDR1 SGHTA, CDR2 FQGNSA. The CDR3 consists of 13 residues.

J is TRBJ2-5 and V is TRBV7-3, with D unresolved. V was clipped by 1 base and J by 3 bases, with 6 bases between them. CDR1 and CDR2 from the germline V gene are SGHTA and FQGTGA. The CDR3 has 13 amino acids. The CDR3 spells CASSLRAEETQYF. The CDR3 DNA is TGTGCCAGCAGCTTAAGGGCAGAAGAGACCCAGTACTTC. Full variable domain (missing parts from reference TRBV7-3 and TRBJ2-5): GAGVSQTPSNKVTEKGKYVELRCDPISGHTALYWYRQSLGQGPEFLIYFQGTGAADDSGLPNDRFFAVRPEGSVSTLKIQRTERGDSAVYLCASSLRAEETQYFGPGTRLLVL.

The rearrangement joins TRBV5-1 to TRBJ1-1, with 7 bases lining up with TRBD1. V was pared by 5 bases and J by 0 bases, with 4 bases of the junction left unmatched. Germline V gene data show CDR1 as SGHRS and CDR2 as YFSETQ. The CDR3 length is 14 residues. CDR3 sequence (DNA): TGCGCCAGCAGGAAACAGGGGATGAACACTGAAGCTTTCTTT. Amino acids: CASRKQGMNTEAFF.

This clone was counted a single time. V is TRBV7-2 and J is TRBJ2-7, with a possible D match to TRBD2 (6 bases). V lost 8 bases and J lost 2, with 16 bases in between. CDR1 is SGHTA, CDR2 FQGNSA, per germline. The CDR3 contains 14 residues. Here the CDR3 reads CASQRVRGAYEQYF. The CDR3 region has the DNA TGTGCCAGCCAGCGGGTGAGGGGAGCCTACGAGCAGTACTTC.

The chain has TRBV30 and TRBJ1-6, with TRBD1 as a possible D gene (5 bases). Germline CDR1 reads GTSNPN; CDR2 reads SVGIG (reference sequence). Trimming shortened V by 3 bases and J by 7 bases, and 13 bases separated the two germline ends. The CDR3 totals 14 residues. CDR3 in amino acids: CAWRVPGSNSPLHF. CDR3 in DNA: TGTGCCTGGAGGGTCCCAGGGTCGAATTCACCCCTCCACTTT.

The chain joins TRBV10-3 to TRBJ2-7; 12 nucleotides match TRBD2. CDR3 length equals 14 residues. After removal of 10 bases from V and 4 bases from J, the junction contained 8 bases not matched to a gene. Germline V gene data show CDR1 as ENHRY and CDR2 as SYGVKD. CDR3 sequence reads: CATDSGTSGYEQYF. CDR3 coding DNA: TGTGCCACAGACTCCGGGACTAGCGGGTACGAGCAGTACTTC.